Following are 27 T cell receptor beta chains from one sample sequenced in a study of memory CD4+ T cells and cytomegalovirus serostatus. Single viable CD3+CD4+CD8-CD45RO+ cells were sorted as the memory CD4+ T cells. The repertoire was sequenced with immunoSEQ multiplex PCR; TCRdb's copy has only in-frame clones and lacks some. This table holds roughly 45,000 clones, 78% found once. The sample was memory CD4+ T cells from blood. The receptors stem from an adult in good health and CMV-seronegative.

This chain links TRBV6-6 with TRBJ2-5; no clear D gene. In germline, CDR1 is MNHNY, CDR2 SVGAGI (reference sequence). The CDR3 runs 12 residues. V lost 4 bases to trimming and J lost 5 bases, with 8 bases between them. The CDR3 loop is CASSLLLETQYF. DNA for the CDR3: TGTGCCAGCAGTTTACTTCTGGAGACCCAGTACTTC.

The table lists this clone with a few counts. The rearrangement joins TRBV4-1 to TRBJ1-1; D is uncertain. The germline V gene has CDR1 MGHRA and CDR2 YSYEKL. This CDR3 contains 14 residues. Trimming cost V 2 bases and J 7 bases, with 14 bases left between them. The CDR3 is CASSQSGPFSEAFF. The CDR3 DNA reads TGCGCCAGCAGCCAATCAGGCCCTTTTAGTGAAGCTTTCTTT.

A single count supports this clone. CDR3 protein: CASSLGVTAYEQYF. DNA for the CDR3: TGTGCCAGCAGCCTAGGGGTAACCGCCTACGAGCAGTACTTC. The genes are TRBV28 and TRBJ2-7; D possibly corresponds to TRBD1 (5 bases). The CDR3 is made up of 14 amino acids. Per germline, CDR1 MDHEN and CDR2 SYDVKM. Trimming removed 6 bases at V and 2 bases at J, with 14 bases between.

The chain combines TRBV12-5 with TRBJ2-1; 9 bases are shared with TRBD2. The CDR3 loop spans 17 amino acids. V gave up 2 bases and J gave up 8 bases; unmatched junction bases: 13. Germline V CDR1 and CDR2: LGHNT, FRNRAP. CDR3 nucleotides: TGTGCTAGTGGTTTGCACAATTCCGGGACTAGCAGCGATGAGCAGTTCTTC. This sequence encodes CASGLHNSGTSSDEQFF.

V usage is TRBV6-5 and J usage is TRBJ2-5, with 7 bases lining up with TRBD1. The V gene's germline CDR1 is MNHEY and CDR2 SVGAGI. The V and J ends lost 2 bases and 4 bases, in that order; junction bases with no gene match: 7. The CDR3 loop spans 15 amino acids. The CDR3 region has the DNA TGTGCCAGCAGTTACCTACCCCCAGGGGGAGAGACCCAGTACTTC. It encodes CASSYLPPGGETQYF.

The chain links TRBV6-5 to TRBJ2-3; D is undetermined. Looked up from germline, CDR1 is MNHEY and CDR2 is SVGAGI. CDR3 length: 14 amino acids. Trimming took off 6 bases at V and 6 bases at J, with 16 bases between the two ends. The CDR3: CASRPHSSRDTQYF. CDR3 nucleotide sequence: TGTGCCAGCAGACCTCACTCGAGTCGGGATACGCAGTATTTT.

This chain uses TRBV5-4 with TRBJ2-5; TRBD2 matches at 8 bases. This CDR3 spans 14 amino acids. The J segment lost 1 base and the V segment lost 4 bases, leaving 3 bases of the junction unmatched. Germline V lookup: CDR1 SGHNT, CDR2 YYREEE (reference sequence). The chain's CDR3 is CASSRRGAQETQYF. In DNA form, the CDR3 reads TGTGCCAGCAGCCGGCGGGGGGCCCAAGAGACCCAGTACTTC.

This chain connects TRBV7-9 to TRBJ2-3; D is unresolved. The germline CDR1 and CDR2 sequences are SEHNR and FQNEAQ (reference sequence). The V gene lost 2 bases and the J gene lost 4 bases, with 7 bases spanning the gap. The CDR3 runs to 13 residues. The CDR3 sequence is CASSLSRADTQYF. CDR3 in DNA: TGTGCCAGCAGCTTATCACGGGCAGATACGCAGTATTTT.

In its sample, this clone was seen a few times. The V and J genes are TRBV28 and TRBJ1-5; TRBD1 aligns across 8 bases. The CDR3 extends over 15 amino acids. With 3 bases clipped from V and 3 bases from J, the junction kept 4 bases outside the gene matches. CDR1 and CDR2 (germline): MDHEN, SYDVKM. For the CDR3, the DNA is TGTGCCAGCAGTTTCGCAGGGGGCTACAATCAGCCCCAGCATTTT. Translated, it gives CASSFAGGYNQPQHF. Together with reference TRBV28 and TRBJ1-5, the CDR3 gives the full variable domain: DVKVTQSSRYLVKRTGEKVFLECVQDMDHENMFWYRQDPGLGLRLIYFSYDVKMKEKGDIPEGYSVSREKKERFSLILESASTNQTSMYLCASSFAGGYNQPQHFGDGTRLSIL.

CDR3 coding DNA: TGTGCCAGCAGCTTGGAAGGACGGGAGGGCCTAAAGACCCAGTACTTC. Translating it yields CASSLEGREGLKTQYF. The rearrangement uses TRBV5-6 and TRBJ2-5, with 8 bases fitting TRBD2. The junction had 10 bases not matched to a gene; V was cut back by 0 bases and J by 6 bases. The CDR3 length is 16 residues. CDR1 is SGHDT, CDR2 YYEEEE, per germline.

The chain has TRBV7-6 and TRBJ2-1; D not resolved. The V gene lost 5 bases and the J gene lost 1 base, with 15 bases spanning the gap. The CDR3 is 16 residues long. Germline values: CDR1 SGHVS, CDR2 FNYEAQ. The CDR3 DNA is TGTGCCAGCAGCCGCTTGGAACAGCTATCCTACAATGAGCAGTTCTTC. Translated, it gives CASSRLEQLSYNEQFF.

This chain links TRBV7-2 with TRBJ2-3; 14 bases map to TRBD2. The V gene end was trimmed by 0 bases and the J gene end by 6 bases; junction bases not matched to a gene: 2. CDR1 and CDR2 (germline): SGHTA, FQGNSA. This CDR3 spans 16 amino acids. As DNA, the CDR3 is TGTGCCAGCAGCTTAGCGGGGACTAGCGGGGGTGATACGCAGTATTTT. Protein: CASSLAGTSGGDTQYF.

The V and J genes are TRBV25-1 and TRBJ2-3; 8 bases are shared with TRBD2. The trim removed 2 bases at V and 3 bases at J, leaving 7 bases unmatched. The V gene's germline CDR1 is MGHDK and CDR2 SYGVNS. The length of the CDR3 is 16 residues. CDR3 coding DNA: TGTGCCAGCAGTGAAGCAACCAGCGGGAGAACAGATACGCAGTATTTT. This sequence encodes CASSEATSGRTDTQYF.

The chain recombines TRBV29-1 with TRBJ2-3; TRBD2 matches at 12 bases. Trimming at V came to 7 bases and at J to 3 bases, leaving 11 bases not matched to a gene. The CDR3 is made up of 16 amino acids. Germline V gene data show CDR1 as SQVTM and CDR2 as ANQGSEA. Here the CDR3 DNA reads TGCAGCGCCTCGACGCTAGCGGGGGGGCTGACAGATACGCAGTATTTT. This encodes CSASTLAGGLTDTQYF.

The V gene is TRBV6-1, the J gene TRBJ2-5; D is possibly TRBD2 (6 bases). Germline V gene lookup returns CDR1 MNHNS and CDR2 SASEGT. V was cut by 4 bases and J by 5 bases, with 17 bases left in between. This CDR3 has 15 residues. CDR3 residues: CASSATGTPTETQYF. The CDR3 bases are TGTGCCAGCAGTGCCACCGGGACTCCTACCGAGACCCAGTACTTC.

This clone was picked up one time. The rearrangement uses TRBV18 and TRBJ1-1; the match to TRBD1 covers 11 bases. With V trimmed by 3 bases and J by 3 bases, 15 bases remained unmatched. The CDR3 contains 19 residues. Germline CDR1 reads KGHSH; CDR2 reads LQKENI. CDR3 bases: TGTGCCAGCTCACCTACCAGATCGGGACAGGGGGGACGTGACACTGAAGCTTTCTTT. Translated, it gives CASSPTRSGQGGRDTEAFF.

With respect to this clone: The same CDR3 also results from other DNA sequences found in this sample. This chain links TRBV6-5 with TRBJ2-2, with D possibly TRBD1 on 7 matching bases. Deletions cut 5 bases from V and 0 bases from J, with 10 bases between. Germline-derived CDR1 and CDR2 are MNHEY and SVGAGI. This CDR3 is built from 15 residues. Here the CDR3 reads CASSRGTANTGELFF. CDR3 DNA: TGTGCCAGCAGTCGGGGGACAGCGAACACCGGGGAGCTGTTTTTT.

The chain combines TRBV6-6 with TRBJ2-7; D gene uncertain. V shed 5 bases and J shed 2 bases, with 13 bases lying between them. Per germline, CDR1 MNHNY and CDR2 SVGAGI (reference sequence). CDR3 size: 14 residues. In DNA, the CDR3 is TGTGCCAGCAGTCTCCAGACAAGCCCCTACGAGCAGTACTTC. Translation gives CASSLQTSPYEQYF.

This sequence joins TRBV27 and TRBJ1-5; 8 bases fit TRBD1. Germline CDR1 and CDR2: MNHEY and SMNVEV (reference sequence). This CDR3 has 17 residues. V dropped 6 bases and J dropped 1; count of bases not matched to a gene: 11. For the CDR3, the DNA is TGTGCCAGCAGGGATACAGGGGGTCGACGGAGCAATCAGCCCCAGCATTTT. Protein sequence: CASRDTGGRRSNQPQHF.

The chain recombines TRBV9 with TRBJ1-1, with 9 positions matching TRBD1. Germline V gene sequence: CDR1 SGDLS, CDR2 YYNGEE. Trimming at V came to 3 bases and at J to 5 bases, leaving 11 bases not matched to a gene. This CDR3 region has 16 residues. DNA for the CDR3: TGTGCCAGCAGCGAGGGGTTGGGACAGGGACTGACTGAAGCTTTCTTT. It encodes CASSEGLGQGLTEAFF.

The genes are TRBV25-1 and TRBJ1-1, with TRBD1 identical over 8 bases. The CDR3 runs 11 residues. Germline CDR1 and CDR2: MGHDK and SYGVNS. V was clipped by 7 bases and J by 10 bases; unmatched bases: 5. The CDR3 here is CASTQGAGAFF. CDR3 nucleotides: TGTGCCAGCACTCAGGGGGCCGGAGCTTTCTTT. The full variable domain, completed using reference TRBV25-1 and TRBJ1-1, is EADIYQTPRYLVIGTGKKITLECSQTMGHDKMYWYQQDPGMELHLIHYSYGVNSTEKGDLSSESTVSRIRTEHFPLTLESARPSHTSQYLCASTQGAGAFFGQGTRLTVV.

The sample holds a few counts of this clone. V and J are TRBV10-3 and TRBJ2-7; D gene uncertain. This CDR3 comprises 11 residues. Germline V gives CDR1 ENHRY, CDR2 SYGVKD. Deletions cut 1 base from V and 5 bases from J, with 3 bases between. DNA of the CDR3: TGTGCCATCAGTGAGTACAACGAGCAGTACTTC. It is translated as CAISEYNEQYF.

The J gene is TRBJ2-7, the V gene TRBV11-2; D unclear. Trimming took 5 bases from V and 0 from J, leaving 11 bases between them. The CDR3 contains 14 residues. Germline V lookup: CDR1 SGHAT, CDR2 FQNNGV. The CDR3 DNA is TGTGCCAGCAGCAAAATCCTTAGCTCCTACGAGCAGTACTTC. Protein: CASSKILSSYEQYF.

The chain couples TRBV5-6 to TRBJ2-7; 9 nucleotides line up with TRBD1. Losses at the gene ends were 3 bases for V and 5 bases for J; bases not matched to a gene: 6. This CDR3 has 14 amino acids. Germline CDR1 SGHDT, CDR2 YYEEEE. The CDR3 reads CASSWGQGYHEQYF. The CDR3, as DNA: TGTGCCAGCAGCTGGGGACAGGGTTACCACGAGCAGTACTTC.

DNA of the CDR3: TGTGCCTGGAGTGTAGTAGGGACAGGGAGGATAACCCAGTACTTC. Protein product: CAWSVVGTGRITQYF. The chain joins TRBV30 to TRBJ2-5, with 9 positions matching TRBD1. The CDR3 consists of 15 residues. The germline CDR1 and CDR2 sequences are GTSNPN and SVGIG (reference sequence). With 0 bases clipped from V and 8 bases from J, the junction kept 10 bases outside the gene matches.

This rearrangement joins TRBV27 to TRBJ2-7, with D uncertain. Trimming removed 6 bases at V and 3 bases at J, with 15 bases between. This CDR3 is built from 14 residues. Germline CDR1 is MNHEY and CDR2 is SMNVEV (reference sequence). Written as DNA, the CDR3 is TGTGCCAGCAGGCCTATTGAAGGGATCTACGAGCAGTACTTC. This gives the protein CASRPIEGIYEQYF.

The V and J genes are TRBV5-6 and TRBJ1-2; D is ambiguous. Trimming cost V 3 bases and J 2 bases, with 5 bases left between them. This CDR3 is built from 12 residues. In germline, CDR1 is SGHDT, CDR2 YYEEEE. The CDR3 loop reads CASSSKNYGYTF. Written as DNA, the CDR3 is TGTGCCAGCAGCTCGAAGAACTATGGCTACACCTTC.